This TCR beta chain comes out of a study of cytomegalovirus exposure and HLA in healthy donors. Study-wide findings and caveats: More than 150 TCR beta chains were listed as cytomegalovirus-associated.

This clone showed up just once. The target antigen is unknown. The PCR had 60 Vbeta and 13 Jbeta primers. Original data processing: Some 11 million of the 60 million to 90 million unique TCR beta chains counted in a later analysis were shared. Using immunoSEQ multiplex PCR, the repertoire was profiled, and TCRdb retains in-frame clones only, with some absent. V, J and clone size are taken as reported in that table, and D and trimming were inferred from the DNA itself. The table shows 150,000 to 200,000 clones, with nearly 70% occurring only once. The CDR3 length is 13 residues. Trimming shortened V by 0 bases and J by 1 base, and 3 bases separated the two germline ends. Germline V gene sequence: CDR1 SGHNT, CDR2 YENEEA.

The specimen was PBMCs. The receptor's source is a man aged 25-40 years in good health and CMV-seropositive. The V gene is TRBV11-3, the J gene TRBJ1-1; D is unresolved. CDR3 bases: TGTGCCAGCAGCTTAGAACAGAACACTGAAGCTTTCTTT. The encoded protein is CASSLEQNTEAFF.